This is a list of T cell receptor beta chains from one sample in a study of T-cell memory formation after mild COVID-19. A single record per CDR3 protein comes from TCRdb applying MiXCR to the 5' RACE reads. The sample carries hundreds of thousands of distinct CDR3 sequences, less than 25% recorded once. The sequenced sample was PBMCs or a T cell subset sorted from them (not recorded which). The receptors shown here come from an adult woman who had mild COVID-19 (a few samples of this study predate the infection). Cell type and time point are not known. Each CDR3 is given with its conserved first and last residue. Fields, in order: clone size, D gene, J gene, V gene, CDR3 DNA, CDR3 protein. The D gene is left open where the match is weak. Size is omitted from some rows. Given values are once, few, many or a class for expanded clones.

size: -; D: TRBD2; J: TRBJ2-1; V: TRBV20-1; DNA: TGCAGTGCCTTTAGCGGGACGGTGCAGTTCTTC; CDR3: CSAFSGTVQFF
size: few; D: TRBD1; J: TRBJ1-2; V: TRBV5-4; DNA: TGTGCCAGCAGCTTATCCTCCAGGGGGGTGGACTATGGCTACACCTTC; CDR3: CASSLSSRGVDYGYTF
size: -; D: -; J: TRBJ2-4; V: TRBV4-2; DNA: TGTGCCAGCAGCCAAGAAGCAGGGCTGGCCAAAAACATTCAGTACTTC; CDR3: CASSQEAGLAKNIQYF
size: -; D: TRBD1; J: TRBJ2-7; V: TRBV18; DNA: TGTGCCAGCTCACCGGGACAGGGGGTCGAGCAGTACTTC; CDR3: CASSPGQGVEQYF
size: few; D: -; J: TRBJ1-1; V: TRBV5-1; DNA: TGCGCCAGCAGCTTGGATACGGAAAAAGCTTTCTTT; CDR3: CASSLDTEKAFF
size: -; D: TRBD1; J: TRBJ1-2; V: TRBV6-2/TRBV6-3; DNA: TGTGCCAGCAGTTCTCTTCGGGACAGCTATGGCTACACCTTC; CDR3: CASSSLRDSYGYTF
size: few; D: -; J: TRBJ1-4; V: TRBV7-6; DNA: TGTGCCAGCAGCTTAGGGGGTGGTGTAGAAGATGAAAAACTGTTTTTT; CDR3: CASSLGGGVEDEKLFF
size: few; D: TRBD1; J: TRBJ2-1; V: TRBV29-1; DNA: TGCAGCGTCAGGACAGGGGGGAGCAATGAGCAGTTCTTC; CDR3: CSVRTGGSNEQFF
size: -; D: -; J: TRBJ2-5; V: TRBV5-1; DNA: TGCGCCAGCAGGCCACCGTCCGTCCAGCCACCTCAAGAGACCCAGTACTTC; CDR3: CASRPPSVQPPQETQYF
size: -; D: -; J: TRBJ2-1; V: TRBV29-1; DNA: TGCAGCGTTGAAGGGGTATTCGGGCTGACTCTCGAAGAGCAGTTCTTC; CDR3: CSVEGVFGLTLEEQFF
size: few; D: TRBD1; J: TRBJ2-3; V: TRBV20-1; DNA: TGCAGTGCTAAGGCCCGGACAGGGGGCCGTACAGATACGCAGTATTTT; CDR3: CSAKARTGGRTDTQYF
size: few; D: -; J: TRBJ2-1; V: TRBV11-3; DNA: TGTGCCAGCAGCTTAGCTCCTAAACGGAATGAGCAGTTCTTC; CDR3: CASSLAPKRNEQFF
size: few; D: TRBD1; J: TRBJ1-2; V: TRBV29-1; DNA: TGCAGCGTTCATCCCGGACAGGGTGGCTACACCTTC; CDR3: CSVHPGQGGYTF
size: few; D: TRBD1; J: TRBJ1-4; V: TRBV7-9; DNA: TGTGCCAGCAGCGCTTTGACAGGGGGCGGAGAAAAACTGTTTTTT; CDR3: CASSALTGGGEKLFF
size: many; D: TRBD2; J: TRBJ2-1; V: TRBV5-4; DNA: TGTGCCAGCAGCTTAACTAGCGGGAGGGCCGAAAATGAGCAGTTCTTC; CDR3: CASSLTSGRAENEQFF
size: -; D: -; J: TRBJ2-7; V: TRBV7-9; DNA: TGTGCCAGCAGCTTACCCACGGCAGTTGGCTACGAGCAGTACTTC; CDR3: CASSLPTAVGYEQYF
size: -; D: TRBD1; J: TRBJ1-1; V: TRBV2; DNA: TGTGCCAGCAGTACTCGGACAGGGAGCACTGAAGCTTTCTTT; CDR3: CASSTRTGSTEAFF
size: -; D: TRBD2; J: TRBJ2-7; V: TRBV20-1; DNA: TGCAGTGCTAGATTGGGACTAACCTACGAGCAGTACTTC; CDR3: CSARLGLTYEQYF
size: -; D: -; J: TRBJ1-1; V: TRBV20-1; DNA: TGCAGTGCCCAGCGAGGCACTGAAGCTTTCTTT; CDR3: CSAQRGTEAFF
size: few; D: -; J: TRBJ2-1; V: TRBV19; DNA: TGTGCCAGTAGTATAGATTATGGGGGCCTCAGCAATGAGCAGTTCTTC; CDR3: CASSIDYGGLSNEQFF
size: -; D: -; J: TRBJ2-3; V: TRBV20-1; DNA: TGCAGTGCTAGACAGGGTTCAGATACGCAGTATTTT; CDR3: CSARQGSDTQYF
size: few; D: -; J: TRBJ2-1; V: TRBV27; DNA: TGTGCCAGCAGTTTATTGCGACAGTATGAGCAGTTCTTC; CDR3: CASSLLRQYEQFF
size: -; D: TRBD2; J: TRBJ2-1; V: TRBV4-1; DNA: TGCGCCAGCAGCCAAATAGCGGGGGATTCCTACAATGAGCAGTTCTTC; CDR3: CASSQIAGDSYNEQFF
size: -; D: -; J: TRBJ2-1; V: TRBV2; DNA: TGTGCCAGCTGGGACTCCCCCAATGAGCAGTTCTTC; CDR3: CASWDSPNEQFF
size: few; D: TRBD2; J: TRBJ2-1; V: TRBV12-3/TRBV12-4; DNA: TGTGCCAGCAGTCCCCGGACTAGCGAGTACAATGAGCAGTTCTTC; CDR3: CASSPRTSEYNEQFF
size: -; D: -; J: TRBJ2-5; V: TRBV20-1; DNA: TGCAGTGCTAGTAGGCCAGGGGTCCAAGAGACCCAGTACTTC; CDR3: CSASRPGVQETQYF
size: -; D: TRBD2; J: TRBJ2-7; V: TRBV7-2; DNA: TGTGCCAGCAGCTTGGCGGGGGGAGGGTTCAGTGAGCAGTACTTC; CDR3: CASSLAGGGFSEQYF
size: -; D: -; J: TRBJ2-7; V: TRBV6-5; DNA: TGTGCCAGCAGTTACGATCGCAGCTACGAGCAGTACTTC; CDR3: CASSYDRSYEQYF
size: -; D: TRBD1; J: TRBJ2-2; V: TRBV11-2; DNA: TGTGCCAGCAGCTCCCCGGGACAGGGCGCCGGGGAGCTGTTTTTT; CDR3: CASSSPGQGAGELFF
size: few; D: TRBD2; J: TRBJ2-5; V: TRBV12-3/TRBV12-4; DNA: TGTGCCAGCAGTACCAGACTAGCGGGGGGTCAAGAGACCCAGTACTTC; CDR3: CASSTRLAGGQETQYF
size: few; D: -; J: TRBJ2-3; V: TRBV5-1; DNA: TGCGCCAGCAGCGAAAGGGGAACAGATACGCAGTATTTT; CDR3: CASSERGTDTQYF
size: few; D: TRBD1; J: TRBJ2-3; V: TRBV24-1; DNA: TGTGCCACCAGTTCGGGACAGGGGTCAGATACGCAGTATTTT; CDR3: CATSSGQGSDTQYF
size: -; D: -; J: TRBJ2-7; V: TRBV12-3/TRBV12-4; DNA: TGTGCCAGCAGTTTGGGACCCCGCTCCTACGAGCAGTACTTC; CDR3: CASSLGPRSYEQYF
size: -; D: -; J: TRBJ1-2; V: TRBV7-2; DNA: TGTGCCAGCAGCCCGCTGCGTGGTGGCTACACCTTC; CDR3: CASSPLRGGYTF
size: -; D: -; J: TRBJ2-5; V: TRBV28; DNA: TGTGCCAGCTCCGTCCTGGGGAAGGAGACCCAGTACTTC; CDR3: CASSVLGKETQYF